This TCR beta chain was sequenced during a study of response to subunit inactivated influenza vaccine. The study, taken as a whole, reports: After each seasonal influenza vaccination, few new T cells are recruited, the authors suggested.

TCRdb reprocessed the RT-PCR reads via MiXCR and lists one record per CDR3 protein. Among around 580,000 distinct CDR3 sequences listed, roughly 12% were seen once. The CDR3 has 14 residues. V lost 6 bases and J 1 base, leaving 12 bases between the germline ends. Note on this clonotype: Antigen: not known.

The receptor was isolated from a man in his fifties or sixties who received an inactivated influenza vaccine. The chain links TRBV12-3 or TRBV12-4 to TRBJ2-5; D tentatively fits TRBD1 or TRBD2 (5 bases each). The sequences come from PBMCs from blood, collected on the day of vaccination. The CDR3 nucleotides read TGTGCCAGCAGGTCCGGGACGGTCCAAGAGACCCAGTACTTC. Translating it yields CASRSGTVQETQYF.